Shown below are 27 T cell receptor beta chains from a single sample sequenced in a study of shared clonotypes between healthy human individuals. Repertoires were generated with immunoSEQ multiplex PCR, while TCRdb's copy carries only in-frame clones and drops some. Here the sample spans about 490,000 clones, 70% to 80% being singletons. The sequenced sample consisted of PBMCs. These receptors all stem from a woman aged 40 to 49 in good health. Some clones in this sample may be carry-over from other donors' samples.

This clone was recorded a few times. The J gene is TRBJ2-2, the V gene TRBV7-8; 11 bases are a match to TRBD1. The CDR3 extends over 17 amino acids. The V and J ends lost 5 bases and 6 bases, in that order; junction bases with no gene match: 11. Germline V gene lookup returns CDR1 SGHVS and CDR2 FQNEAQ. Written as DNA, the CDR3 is TGTGCCAGCAGCCCGCAATGGACAGGGGGCTTTTCCGGGGAGCTGTTTTTT. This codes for CASSPQWTGGFSGELFF.

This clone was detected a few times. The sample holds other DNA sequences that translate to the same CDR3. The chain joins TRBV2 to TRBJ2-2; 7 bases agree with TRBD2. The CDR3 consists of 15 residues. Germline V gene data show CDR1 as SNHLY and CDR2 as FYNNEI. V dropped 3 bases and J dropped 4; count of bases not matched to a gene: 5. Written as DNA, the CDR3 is TGTGCCAGCAGTGATCGACTAGCCGGCACCGGGGAGCTGTTTTTT. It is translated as CASSDRLAGTGELFF. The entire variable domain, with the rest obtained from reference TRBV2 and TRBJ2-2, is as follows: EPEVTQTPSHQVTQMGQEVILRCVPISNHLYFYWYRQILGQKVEFLVSFYNNEISEKSEIFDDQFSVERPDGSNFTLKIRSTKLEDSAMYFCASSDRLAGTGELFFGEGSRLTVL.

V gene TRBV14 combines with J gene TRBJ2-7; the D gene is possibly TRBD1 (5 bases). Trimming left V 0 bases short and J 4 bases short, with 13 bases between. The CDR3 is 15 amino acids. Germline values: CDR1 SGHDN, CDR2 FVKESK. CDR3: CASSQEQGERYEQYF. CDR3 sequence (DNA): TGTGCCAGCAGCCAAGAGCAGGGCGAAAGGTACGAGCAGTACTTC.

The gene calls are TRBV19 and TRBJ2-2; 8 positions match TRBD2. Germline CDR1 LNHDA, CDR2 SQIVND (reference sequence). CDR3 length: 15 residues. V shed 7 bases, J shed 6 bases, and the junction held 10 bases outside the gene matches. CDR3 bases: TGTGCCAGTACCCTCGGGGGGGCCCGGGCCGGGGAGCTGTTTTTT. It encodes CASTLGGARAGELFF.

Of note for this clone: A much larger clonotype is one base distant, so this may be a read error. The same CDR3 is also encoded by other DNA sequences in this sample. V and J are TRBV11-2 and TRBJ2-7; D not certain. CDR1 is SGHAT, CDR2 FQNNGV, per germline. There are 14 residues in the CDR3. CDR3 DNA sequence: TGTGCCAGCAGCTTAGATCCCCAGGTCTACGAACAGTACTTC. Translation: CASSLDPQVYEQYF.

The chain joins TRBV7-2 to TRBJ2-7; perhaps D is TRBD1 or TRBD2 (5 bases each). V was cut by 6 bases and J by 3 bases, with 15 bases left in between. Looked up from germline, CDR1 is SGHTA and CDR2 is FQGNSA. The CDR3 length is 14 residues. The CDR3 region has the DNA TGTGCCAGCAGTTCCGGGACGGAATTCTACGAGCAGTACTTC. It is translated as CASSSGTEFYEQYF.

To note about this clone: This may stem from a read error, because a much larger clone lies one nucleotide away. In DNA, the CDR3 is TGCGCCAGCAGTTTTACAGGTTTCTCCTATGGCTACACCTTC. Translated: CASSFTGFSYGYTF. The rearrangement links TRBV5-1 to TRBJ1-2; D possibly corresponds to TRBD1 (5 bases). The CDR3 contains 14 residues. Germline CDR1 SGHRS, CDR2 YFSETQ. V gave up 5 bases and J gave up 4 bases, with 15 bases separating them.

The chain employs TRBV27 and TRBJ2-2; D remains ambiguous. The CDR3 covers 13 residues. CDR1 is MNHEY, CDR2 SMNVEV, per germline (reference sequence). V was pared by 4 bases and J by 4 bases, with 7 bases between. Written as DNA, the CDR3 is TGTGCCAGCAGTTCCCGACTCACCGGGGAGCTGTTTTTT. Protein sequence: CASSSRLTGELFF.

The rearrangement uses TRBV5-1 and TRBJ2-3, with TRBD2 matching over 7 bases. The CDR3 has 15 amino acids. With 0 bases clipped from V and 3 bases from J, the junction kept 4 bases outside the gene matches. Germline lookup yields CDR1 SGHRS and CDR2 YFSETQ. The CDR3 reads CASSLVTSVTDTQYF. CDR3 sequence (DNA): TGCGCCAGCAGCTTGGTTACTAGCGTGACAGATACGCAGTATTTT.

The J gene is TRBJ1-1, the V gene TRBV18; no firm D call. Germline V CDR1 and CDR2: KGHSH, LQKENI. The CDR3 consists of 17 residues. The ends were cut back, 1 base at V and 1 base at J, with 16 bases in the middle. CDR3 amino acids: CASSPLHAGQGNTEAFF. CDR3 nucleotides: TGTGCCAGCTCACCACTCCACGCGGGCCAAGGGAACACTGAAGCTTTCTTT. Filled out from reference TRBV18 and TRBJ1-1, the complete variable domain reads NAGVMQNPRHLVRRRGQEARLRCSPMKGHSHVYWYRQLPEEGLKFMVYLQKENIIDESGMPKERFSAEFPKEGPSILRIQQVVRGDSAAYFCASSPLHAGQGNTEAFFGQGTRLTVV.

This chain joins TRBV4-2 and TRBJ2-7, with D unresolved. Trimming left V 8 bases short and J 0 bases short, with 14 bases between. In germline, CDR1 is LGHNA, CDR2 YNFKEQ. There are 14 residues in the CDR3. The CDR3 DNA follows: TGTGCCAGCGCCACCGGCCTGAGCTCCTACGAGCAGTACTTC. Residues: CASATGLSSYEQYF.

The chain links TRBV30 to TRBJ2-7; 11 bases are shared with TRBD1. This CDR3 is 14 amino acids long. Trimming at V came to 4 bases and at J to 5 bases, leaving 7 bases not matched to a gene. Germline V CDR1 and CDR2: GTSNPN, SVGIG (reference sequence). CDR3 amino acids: CAWNTGTGGDEQYF. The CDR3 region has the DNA TGTGCCTGGAATACCGGGACAGGGGGTGACGAGCAGTACTTC.

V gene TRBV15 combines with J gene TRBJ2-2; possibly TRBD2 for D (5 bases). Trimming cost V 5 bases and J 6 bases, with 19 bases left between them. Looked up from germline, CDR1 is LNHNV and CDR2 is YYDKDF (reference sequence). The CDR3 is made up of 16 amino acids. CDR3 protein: CATSRPLITSPGELFF. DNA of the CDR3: TGTGCCACCAGCCGACCGCTAATTACTAGTCCCGGGGAGCTGTTTTTT.

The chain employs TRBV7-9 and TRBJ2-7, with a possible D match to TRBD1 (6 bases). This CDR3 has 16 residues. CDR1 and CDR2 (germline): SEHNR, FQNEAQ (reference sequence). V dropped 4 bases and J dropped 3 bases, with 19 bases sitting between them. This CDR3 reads CASSSSSTGHGYEQYF. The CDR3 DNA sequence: TGTGCCAGCAGCTCTTCTTCGACAGGTCATGGCTACGAGCAGTACTTC.

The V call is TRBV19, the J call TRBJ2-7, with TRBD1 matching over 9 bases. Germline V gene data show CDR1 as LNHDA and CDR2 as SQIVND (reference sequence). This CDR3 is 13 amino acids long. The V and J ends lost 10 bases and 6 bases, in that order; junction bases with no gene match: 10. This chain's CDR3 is CATADRGNSEQYF. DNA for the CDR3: TGTGCCACCGCGGACAGGGGAAATAGCGAGCAGTACTTC.

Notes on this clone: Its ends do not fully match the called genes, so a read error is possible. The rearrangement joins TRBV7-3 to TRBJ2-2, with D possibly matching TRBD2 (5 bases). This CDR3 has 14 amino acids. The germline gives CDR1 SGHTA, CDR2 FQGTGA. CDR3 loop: CASSFRAAFGELSF. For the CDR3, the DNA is TGTGCCAGCAGCTTTCGGGCAGCCTTCGGGGAGCTGTCTTTT.

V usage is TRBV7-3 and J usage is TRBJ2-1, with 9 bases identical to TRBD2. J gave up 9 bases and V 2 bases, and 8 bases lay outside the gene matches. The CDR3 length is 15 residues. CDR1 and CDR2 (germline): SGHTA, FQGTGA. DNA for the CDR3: TGTGCCAGCAGCTTACTGGCTAGCGGGAATGCTGAGCAGTTCTTC. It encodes CASSLLASGNAEQFF.

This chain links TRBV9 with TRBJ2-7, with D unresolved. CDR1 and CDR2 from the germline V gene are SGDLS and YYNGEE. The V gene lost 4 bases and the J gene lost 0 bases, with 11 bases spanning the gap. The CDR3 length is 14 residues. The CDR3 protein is CASSPAISSYEQYF. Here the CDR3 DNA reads TGTGCCAGCAGCCCTGCAATCAGCTCCTACGAGCAGTACTTC.

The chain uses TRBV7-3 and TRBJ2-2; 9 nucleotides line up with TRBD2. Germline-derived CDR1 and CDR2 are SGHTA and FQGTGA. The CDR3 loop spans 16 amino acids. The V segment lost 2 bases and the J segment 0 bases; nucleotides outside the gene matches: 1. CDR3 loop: CASSLPSGTNTGELFF. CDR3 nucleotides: TGTGCCAGCAGCTTACCTAGCGGGACGAACACCGGGGAGCTGTTTTTT.

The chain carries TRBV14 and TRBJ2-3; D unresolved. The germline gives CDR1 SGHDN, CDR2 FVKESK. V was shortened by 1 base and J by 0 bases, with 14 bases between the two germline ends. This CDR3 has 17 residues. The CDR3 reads CASSQGAGRSSTDTQYF. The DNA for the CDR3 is TGTGCCAGCAGCCAAGGCGCCGGGCGCTCTAGCACAGATACGCAGTATTTT.

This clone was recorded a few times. CDR3 residues: CASSLQGALAKNIQYF. CDR3 nucleotide sequence: TGTGCCAGCAGCTTGCAGGGGGCCCTAGCCAAAAACATTCAGTACTTC. V usage is TRBV5-4 and J usage is TRBJ2-4, with 8 bases that match TRBD1. Germline lookup yields CDR1 SGHNT and CDR2 YYREEE (reference sequence). This CDR3 contains 16 residues. The V and J ends lost 1 base and 0 bases, in that order; junction bases with no gene match: 3.

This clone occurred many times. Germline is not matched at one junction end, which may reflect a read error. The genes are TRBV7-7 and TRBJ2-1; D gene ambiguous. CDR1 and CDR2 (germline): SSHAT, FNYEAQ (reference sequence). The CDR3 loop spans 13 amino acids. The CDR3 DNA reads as TGTGCTAGCAGCTTAGACGTTATCAATGAGCAGTTCTTC. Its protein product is CASSLDVINEQFF.

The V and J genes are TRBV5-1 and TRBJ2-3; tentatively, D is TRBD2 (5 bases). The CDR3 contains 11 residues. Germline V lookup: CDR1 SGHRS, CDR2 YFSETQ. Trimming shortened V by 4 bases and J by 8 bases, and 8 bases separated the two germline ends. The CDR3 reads CASSPDFTQYF. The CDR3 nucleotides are TGCGCCAGCAGCCCGGACTTTACGCAGTATTTT.

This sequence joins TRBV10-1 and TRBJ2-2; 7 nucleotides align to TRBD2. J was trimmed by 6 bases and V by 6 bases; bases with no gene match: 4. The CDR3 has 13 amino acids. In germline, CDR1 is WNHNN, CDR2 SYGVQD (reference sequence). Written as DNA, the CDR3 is TGCGCCAGCAGACTAGCGCCATCCGGGGAGCTGTTTTTT. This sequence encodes CASRLAPSGELFF.

CDR3 sequence: CSASTASEQFF. The CDR3 DNA follows: TGCAGTGCTAGTACCGCGTCTGAGCAGTTCTTC. This sequence joins TRBV20-1 and TRBJ2-1; no reliable D call. This CDR3 has 11 amino acids. Germline V lookup: CDR1 DFQATT, CDR2 SNEGSKA (reference sequence). Trimming took 3 bases from V and 9 from J, leaving 9 bases between them.

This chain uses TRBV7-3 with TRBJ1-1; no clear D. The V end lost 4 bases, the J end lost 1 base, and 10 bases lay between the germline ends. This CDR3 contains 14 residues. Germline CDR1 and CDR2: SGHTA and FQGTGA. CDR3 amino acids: CASSSNGGNTEAFF. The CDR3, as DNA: TGTGCCAGCAGCTCAAATGGCGGGAACACTGAAGCTTTCTTT.

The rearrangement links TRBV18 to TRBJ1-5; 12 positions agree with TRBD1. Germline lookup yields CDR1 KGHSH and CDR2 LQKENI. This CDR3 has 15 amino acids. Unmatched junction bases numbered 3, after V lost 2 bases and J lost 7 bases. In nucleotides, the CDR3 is TGTGCCAGCTCACCAGGGACAGGGGGCGAGCAGCCCCAGCATTTT. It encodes CASSPGTGGEQPQHF. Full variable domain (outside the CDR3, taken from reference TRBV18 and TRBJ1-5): NAGVMQNPRHLVRRRGQEARLRCSPMKGHSHVYWYRQLPEEGLKFMVYLQKENIIDESGMPKERFSAEFPKEGPSILRIQQVVRGDSAAYFCASSPGTGGEQPQHFGDGTRLSIL.